The rows below give T cell receptor beta chains drawn from one sample of a study of blood T cell repertoires in COVID-19. Profiling relied on immunoSEQ multiplex PCR, and the TCRdb table lists in-frame clones only, not all of them. The data hold around 300,000 clones, with roughly 85% observed a single time. The sequenced sample consisted of peripheral blood. These receptors all come from a woman in her fifties or sixties who had recovered from COVID-19. Each CDR3 is given with its conserved first and last residue. Each record gives: D gene, clone size, V gene, J gene, CDR3 DNA, CDR3 protein. D genes are given only for firm matches. Rows give clone size only sometimes, using once, few, many, or a class for an expanded clone.

d_call: TRBD1; clone_size: .; v_call: TRBV20-1; j_call: TRBJ2-4; cdr3_nt: TGCAGTGCTAGTCCCAACAGGGGGCGCCGTGGAAACATTCAGTACTTC; cdr3_aa: CSASPNRGRRGNIQYF
d_call: TRBD2; clone_size: .; v_call: TRBV7-4; j_call: TRBJ2-3; cdr3_nt: TGTGCCAGCAGCCCACGGGATGAGCGGGGGGTGAGAGATACGCAGTATTTT; cdr3_aa: CASSPRDERGVRDTQYF
d_call: TRBD1; clone_size: many; v_call: TRBV5-1; j_call: TRBJ2-2; cdr3_nt: TGCGCCAGCAGCTTTGGGCCTACAGGGGACACCGGGGAGCTGTTTTTT; cdr3_aa: CASSFGPTGDTGELFF
d_call: .; clone_size: once; v_call: TRBV10-3; j_call: TRBJ1-1; cdr3_nt: TGTGCCATCAGAGACATAACGAACACTGAAGCTTTCTTT; cdr3_aa: CAIRDITNTEAFF
d_call: .; clone_size: .; v_call: TRBV9; j_call: TRBJ1-2; cdr3_nt: TGTGCCAGCAGCGTAGTTGCAGATAACTATGGCTACACCTTC; cdr3_aa: CASSVVADNYGYTF
d_call: .; clone_size: .; v_call: TRBV12-3/TRBV12-4; j_call: TRBJ1-2; cdr3_nt: TGTGCCAGCATCTATTCGGGGAGCGCTGGCTACACCTTC; cdr3_aa: CASIYSGSAGYTF
d_call: .; clone_size: .; v_call: TRBV7-6; j_call: TRBJ1-4; cdr3_nt: TGTGCCAGCAGGCCTACAGGGCCCCGAAATGAAAAACTGTTTTTT; cdr3_aa: CASRPTGPRNEKLFF
d_call: .; clone_size: .; v_call: TRBV7-9; j_call: TRBJ1-4; cdr3_nt: TGTGCCAGCAGCTTTAGGACAGCCAGCTACCCGAATGAAAAACTGTTTTTT; cdr3_aa: CASSFRTASYPNEKLFF
d_call: TRBD1; clone_size: .; v_call: TRBV27; j_call: TRBJ2-1; cdr3_nt: TGTGCCAGCAGTTTAAGGGACAGCTCCTACAATGAGCAGTTCTTC; cdr3_aa: CASSLRDSSYNEQFF
d_call: TRBD1; clone_size: .; v_call: TRBV19; j_call: TRBJ2-7; cdr3_nt: TGTGCCAGTAGCCAAACCGGGACAGGGAATCCCTACGAGCAGTACTTC; cdr3_aa: CASSQTGTGNPYEQYF
d_call: TRBD1; clone_size: .; v_call: TRBV2; j_call: TRBJ2-7; cdr3_nt: TGTGCCAGCAGGGCCGGGACAGGGAGGCACGAGCAGTACTTC; cdr3_aa: CASRAGTGRHEQYF
d_call: .; clone_size: .; v_call: TRBV6-2/TRBV6-3; j_call: TRBJ1-2; cdr3_nt: TGTGCCAGCAGTCTGGGGGCCAACTATGGCTACACCTTC; cdr3_aa: CASSLGANYGYTF
d_call: .; clone_size: .; v_call: TRBV28; j_call: TRBJ1-2; cdr3_nt: TGTGCCAGCTACTCCGGCGGTTATGGCTACACCTTC; cdr3_aa: CASYSGGYGYTF
d_call: .; clone_size: .; v_call: TRBV10-3; j_call: TRBJ2-5; cdr3_nt: TGTGCCATCAGTGTCGGGCAGGGAGGATACGAGACCCAGTACTTC; cdr3_aa: CAISVGQGGYETQYF
d_call: .; clone_size: .; v_call: TRBV7-2; j_call: TRBJ2-7; cdr3_nt: TGTGCCAGCAGCTACGTACAGGGAATCGAGCAGTACTTC; cdr3_aa: CASSYVQGIEQYF
d_call: .; clone_size: .; v_call: TRBV28; j_call: TRBJ2-7; cdr3_nt: TGTGCCAGCACCCAGAGGCCCTACGAGCAGTACTTC; cdr3_aa: CASTQRPYEQYF
d_call: .; clone_size: .; v_call: TRBV2; j_call: TRBJ2-3; cdr3_nt: TGTGCCAGCAGTGAAGCCCCTCTCGGCACAGATACGCAGTATTTT; cdr3_aa: CASSEAPLGTDTQYF
d_call: .; clone_size: .; v_call: TRBV6-6; j_call: TRBJ1-5; cdr3_nt: TGTGCCAGCAGCACAGCCTCAAATCAGCCCCAGCATTTT; cdr3_aa: CASSTASNQPQHF
d_call: .; clone_size: .; v_call: TRBV10-3; j_call: TRBJ2-1; cdr3_nt: TGTGCCATCAGTGAGTCGTCTAGCCGGAACAATGAGCAGTTCTTC; cdr3_aa: CAISESSSRNNEQFF
d_call: TRBD1; clone_size: .; v_call: TRBV11-1; j_call: TRBJ1-6; cdr3_nt: TGTGCCAGCAGCTTCAAGGGGGCGTATAATTCACCCCTCCACTTT; cdr3_aa: CASSFKGAYNSPLHF
d_call: .; clone_size: few; v_call: TRBV9; j_call: TRBJ2-3; cdr3_nt: TGTGCCAGCAGCGTTTTCGGTTGGAACAGTCCAGGAGATACGCAGTATTTT; cdr3_aa: CASSVFGWNSPGDTQYF
d_call: TRBD2; clone_size: .; v_call: TRBV28; j_call: TRBJ2-1; cdr3_nt: TGTGCCAGCAGTTTAGGAGGACTAGCGGGAGGTAGGGATGAGCAGTTCTTC; cdr3_aa: CASSLGGLAGGRDEQFF
d_call: .; clone_size: .; v_call: TRBV19; j_call: TRBJ2-5; cdr3_nt: TGTGCCAGTTCTGACAAGTACCAAGAGACCCAGTACTTC; cdr3_aa: CASSDKYQETQYF
d_call: .; clone_size: .; v_call: TRBV5-1; j_call: TRBJ1-6; cdr3_nt: TGCGCCAGCAGCTTGAGCGGGGGTAGGGGATCACCCCTCCACTTT; cdr3_aa: CASSLSGGRGSPLHF
d_call: .; clone_size: .; v_call: TRBV28; j_call: TRBJ1-5; cdr3_nt: TGTGCCAGCAGTTTCCCGGGTTCTAAAGGGGTTTATCAGCCCCAGCATTTT; cdr3_aa: CASSFPGSKGVYQPQHF
d_call: TRBD1; clone_size: few; v_call: TRBV15; j_call: TRBJ2-7; cdr3_nt: TGTGCCACCAGCAGACTGACAGGGGGAGGCGAGCAGTACTTC; cdr3_aa: CATSRLTGGGEQYF
d_call: TRBD1; clone_size: .; v_call: TRBV5-4; j_call: TRBJ1-4; cdr3_nt: TGTGCCAGCAGCACGGGACAGCAAACCCATAATGAAAAACTGTTTTTT; cdr3_aa: CASSTGQQTHNEKLFF
d_call: TRBD1; clone_size: .; v_call: TRBV27; j_call: TRBJ1-1; cdr3_nt: TGTGCCAGCAGTTTCACAGGGGGGAACACTGAAGCTTTCTTT; cdr3_aa: CASSFTGGNTEAFF
d_call: .; clone_size: .; v_call: TRBV6-1; j_call: TRBJ1-6; cdr3_nt: TGTGCCAGCAGTGAATCGGGTGACTCACCCCTCCACTTT; cdr3_aa: CASSESGDSPLHF
d_call: TRBD1; clone_size: .; v_call: TRBV14; j_call: TRBJ1-5; cdr3_nt: TGTGCCAGCAGCCAAGCCCTGTCCCGGGACAGGGGACGAGGGGGGCATCAGCCCCAGCATTTT; cdr3_aa: CASSQALSRDRGRGGHQPQHF
d_call: .; clone_size: once; v_call: TRBV4-3; j_call: TRBJ2-7; cdr3_nt: TGCGCCAGCAGCCTTGGTCAGGGTGGGATCAGCGAGCAGTACTTC; cdr3_aa: CASSLGQGGISEQYF
d_call: .; clone_size: .; v_call: TRBV3-1/TRBV3-2; j_call: TRBJ1-1; cdr3_nt: TGTGCCAGCAGCCAATGGCAGGGGAACACTGAAGCTTTCTTT; cdr3_aa: CASSQWQGNTEAFF
d_call: .; clone_size: few; v_call: TRBV11-1; j_call: TRBJ2-3; cdr3_nt: TGTGCCAGCAGCCCCCAACTGCGGGGACCAGATACGCAGTATTTT; cdr3_aa: CASSPQLRGPDTQYF
d_call: .; clone_size: .; v_call: TRBV6-4; j_call: TRBJ2-3; cdr3_nt: TGTGCCAGCAGTGAAAGGATCGAGGGCACAGATACGCAGTATTTT; cdr3_aa: CASSERIEGTDTQYF
d_call: TRBD1; clone_size: .; v_call: TRBV18; j_call: TRBJ1-5; cdr3_nt: TGTGCCAGCTCACTGACAGGGGATAGCAATCAGCCCCAGCATTTT; cdr3_aa: CASSLTGDSNQPQHF
d_call: TRBD1; clone_size: .; v_call: TRBV5-1; j_call: TRBJ1-5; cdr3_nt: TGCGCCAGCAGCTGGGGACAGGGAGGTAGCAATCAGCCCCAGCATTTT; cdr3_aa: CASSWGQGGSNQPQHF
d_call: .; clone_size: .; v_call: TRBV28; j_call: TRBJ1-3; cdr3_nt: TGTGCCAGCAGCCTGGCTCAGTTAAGCTCTGGAAACACCATATATTTT; cdr3_aa: CASSLAQLSSGNTIYF
d_call: TRBD1; clone_size: .; v_call: TRBV27; j_call: TRBJ2-2; cdr3_nt: TGTGCCAGCAGTTGGGACAGGAAAGTTTCCCCCGGGGAGCTGTTTTTT; cdr3_aa: CASSWDRKVSPGELFF
d_call: .; clone_size: .; v_call: TRBV28; j_call: TRBJ1-2; cdr3_nt: TGTGCCAGCAGTTTGCCACTTAACTATGGCTACACCTTC; cdr3_aa: CASSLPLNYGYTF
d_call: TRBD1; clone_size: .; v_call: TRBV7-2; j_call: TRBJ2-1; cdr3_nt: TGTGCCAGCAGTTCCCACCAGGGGGTAAATGGGGGTGAGCAGTTCTTC; cdr3_aa: CASSSHQGVNGGEQFF
d_call: TRBD1; clone_size: few; v_call: TRBV28; j_call: TRBJ2-5; cdr3_nt: TGTGCCAGTAGCCACAGGGGGCTTGGGGGGGAGACCCAGTACTTC; cdr3_aa: CASSHRGLGGETQYF
d_call: .; clone_size: once; v_call: TRBV4-1; j_call: TRBJ1-2; cdr3_nt: TGCGCCAGCAGTCCCCTTGAGGGGAGTAGCGGCGGCTACACCTTC; cdr3_aa: CASSPLEGSSGGYTF
d_call: .; clone_size: once; v_call: TRBV18; j_call: TRBJ2-3; cdr3_nt: TGTGCCAGCTCACCAACCTTCCAGGGAAGCACAGATACGCAGTATTTT; cdr3_aa: CASSPTFQGSTDTQYF
d_call: .; clone_size: .; v_call: TRBV6-5; j_call: TRBJ2-3; cdr3_nt: TGTGCCAGCAGTTACTCAACGGGGGGCATAGCAGATACGCAGTATTTT; cdr3_aa: CASSYSTGGIADTQYF
d_call: TRBD2; clone_size: .; v_call: TRBV14; j_call: TRBJ2-7; cdr3_nt: TGTGCCAGCAGCCAAGGGACTAGCGGCCTCACCTACTCCTACGAGCAGTACTTC; cdr3_aa: CASSQGTSGLTYSYEQYF
d_call: .; clone_size: .; v_call: TRBV7-2; j_call: TRBJ2-7; cdr3_nt: TGTGCCAGCAGCTTAGAGGCAGGGACCTACGAGCAGTACTTC; cdr3_aa: CASSLEAGTYEQYF
d_call: .; clone_size: .; v_call: TRBV27; j_call: TRBJ1-1; cdr3_nt: TGTGCCAGCAGTTTCTTAGGGGCGAGGAACACTGAAGCTTTCTTT; cdr3_aa: CASSFLGARNTEAFF
d_call: TRBD2; clone_size: .; v_call: TRBV28; j_call: TRBJ2-7; cdr3_nt: TGTGCCAGCAGTGAGGGACTAGCGGGGTACGAGCAGTACTTC; cdr3_aa: CASSEGLAGYEQYF